Listed below are T cell receptor beta chains from one sample, sequenced in a study of OX40 agonist ivuxolimab in advanced cancers. The repertoire was sequenced with immunoSEQ multiplex PCR; TCRdb's copy has only in-frame clones and lacks some. The data contain around 46,000 clones, roughly three quarters of them singletons. The source was CD4+ or CD8+ T cells sorted from blood, collected in a trial of the OX40 agonist ivuxolimab. These receptors were collected from an adult with an advanced solid tumor such as melanoma, head and neck, liver or kidney cancer. CDR3s include the opening cysteine and the closing phenylalanine or tryptophan. D genes are given only for firm matches. The size field is filled for only some rows; it gives once, few, many or a size class.

v_call	d_call	clone_size	j_call	cdr3_aa	cdr3_nt
TRBV5-6	TRBD2	-	TRBJ2-1	CASSFTGLAYNEQFF	TGTGCCAGCAGCTTCACGGGACTAGCGTACAATGAGCAGTTCTTC
TRBV9	TRBD1	-	TRBJ2-7	CASSVDTGGRGDWQYF	TGTGCCAGCAGCGTGGATACAGGGGGACGCGGGGATTGGCAGTACTTC
TRBV19	TRBD2	few	TRBJ2-2	CASSMPTTSGNTGELFF	TGTGCCAGTAGTATGCCGACGACTAGCGGGAACACCGGGGAGCTGTTTTTT
TRBV6-1	-	-	TRBJ1-2	CASSLIGGLNYGYTF	TGTGCCAGCAGCCTGATAGGGGGACTAAACTATGGCTACACCTTC
TRBV11-3	-	-	TRBJ2-1	CASSLDQLSQGEQFF	TGTGCCAGCAGCTTAGATCAACTAAGTCAGGGTGAGCAGTTCTTC
TRBV7-2	-	-	TRBJ2-6	CASSRSTGSGANVLTF	TGTGCCAGCAGCAGAAGTACAGGCTCTGGGGCCAACGTCCTGACTTTC
TRBV6-5	TRBD2	-	TRBJ2-3	CASSSDSGRGTQYF	TGTGCCAGCAGTTCCGATAGCGGGAGAGGTACGCAGTATTTT
TRBV5-1	TRBD2	once	TRBJ2-3	CASSLPTGLAGGPTQYF	TGCGCCAGCAGCCTCCCAACCGGACTAGCGGGAGGTCCTACGCAGTATTTT
TRBV19	TRBD2	-	TRBJ2-3	CASSLTSGRTDTQYF	TGTGCCAGTAGTTTAACTAGCGGGAGAACAGATACGCAGTATTTT
TRBV5-1	TRBD1	-	TRBJ1-2	CASSPGQGNYGYTF	TGCGCCAGCAGTCCCGGACAGGGGAACTATGGCTACACCTTC
TRBV4-1	-	-	TRBJ1-1	CASSQAHRAAEAFF	TGCGCCAGCAGCCAAGCCCACAGGGCGGCTGAAGCTTTCTTT
TRBV18	-	few	TRBJ1-1	CASSPGTNTEAFF	TGTGCCAGCTCACCAGGGACGAACACTGAAGCTTTCTTT
TRBV2	-	-	TRBJ1-5	CASSDPTRSPNQPQHF	TGTGCCAGCAGTGACCCGACGAGGTCACCCAATCAGCCCCAGCATTTT
TRBV13	TRBD1	-	TRBJ2-7	CASSSHRGVGSYEQYF	TGTGCCAGCAGCTCCCACAGGGGGGTGGGGTCCTACGAGCAGTACTTC
TRBV5-5	TRBD1	-	TRBJ1-2	CASSSHGQALYGYTF	TGTGCCAGCAGCTCTCACGGACAGGCCCTCTATGGCTACACCTTC
TRBV11-2	-	once	TRBJ2-7	CASSFAQPGPYEQYF	TGTGCCAGCAGCTTTGCCCAGCCGGGACCCTACGAGCAGTACTTC
TRBV5-1	TRBD1	-	TRBJ1-1	CASSLGDSEMNTEAFF	TGCGCCAGCAGCTTAGGGGACAGCGAAATGAACACTGAAGCTTTCTTT
TRBV6-6	-	-	TRBJ1-2	CASSANYGYTF	TGTGCCAGCAGCGCTAACTATGGCTACACCTTC
TRBV10-3	TRBD1	-	TRBJ2-7	CATLQGAIGEQYF	TGTGCCACTCTACAGGGGGCGATTGGCGAGCAGTACTTC
TRBV28	TRBD1	-	TRBJ1-6	CASSFIWTGGISPLHF	TGTGCCAGCAGTTTCATCTGGACAGGGGGCATTTCACCCCTCCACTTT
TRBV6-1	TRBD1	-	TRBJ1-3	CAIKDTGGSGNTIYF	TGTGCCATCAAAGATACAGGGGGCTCTGGAAACACCATATATTTT
TRBV2	TRBD2	-	TRBJ2-1	CASSFTSGRSNEQFF	TGTGCCAGCAGTTTTACTAGCGGGAGAAGCAATGAGCAGTTCTTC
TRBV18	-	-	TRBJ2-3	CASSGQSTDTQYF	TGTGCCAGCTCCGGACAGTCCACAGATACGCAGTATTTT
TRBV5-4	TRBD2	-	TRBJ2-1	CASSLTSGNNEQFF	TGTGCCAGCAGCTTGACTAGCGGAAACAATGAGCAGTTCTTC
TRBV5-4	-	-	TRBJ2-5	CASSLAMRGKETQYF	TGTGCCAGCAGCTTGGCCATGCGGGGAAAAGAGACCCAGTACTTC
TRBV6-5	-	-	TRBJ2-6	CASSFLVSGANVLTF	TGTGCCAGCAGTTTCTTGGTTTCTGGGGCCAACGTCCTGACTTTC
TRBV20-1	-	-	TRBJ1-5	CSASKDQPQHF	TGCAGTGCTTCAAAAGATCAGCCCCAGCATTTT
TRBV11-3	TRBD1	-	TRBJ2-1	CASSFRPVTGTGYNEQFF	TGTGCCAGCAGCTTCCGTCCCGTAACCGGGACAGGGTACAATGAGCAGTTCTTC
TRBV5-1	-	-	TRBJ2-3	CASSDQTGDTQYF	TGCGCCAGCAGCGATCAAACTGGAGATACGCAGTATTTT
TRBV6-6	-	-	TRBJ1-5	CASRDPNQPQHF	TGTGCCAGCAGGGACCCCAATCAGCCCCAGCATTTT
TRBV6-5	-	-	TRBJ2-2	CASKTPNTGELFF	TGTGCCAGCAAAACCCCGAACACCGGGGAGCTGTTTTTT
TRBV29-1	-	-	TRBJ1-4	CSVQHRLGDEKLFF	TGCAGCGTCCAACACCGACTTGGCGATGAAAAACTGTTTTTT
TRBV5-3	-	-	TRBJ1-6	CARSLPEPHRVKNSPLHF	TGTGCCAGAAGCTTGCCAGAACCTCACAGGGTGAAAAATTCACCCCTCCACTTT
TRBV29-1	-	-	TRBJ2-1	CSSSQGFYNEQFF	TGCAGCTCCTCTCAGGGGTTCTACAATGAGCAGTTCTTC
TRBV28	-	-	TRBJ1-5	CASSLSGGGNNQPQHF	TGTGCCAGCAGTTTATCTGGCGGCGGGAACAATCAGCCCCAGCATTTT
TRBV7-6	-	-	TRBJ1-2	CASGGNYGYTF	TGTGCCAGCGGAGGAAACTATGGCTACACCTTC
TRBV2	-	-	TRBJ2-1	CASSEGTYNEQFF	TGTGCCAGCAGTGAGGGCACCTACAATGAGCAGTTCTTC
TRBV6-4	TRBD1	-	TRBJ1-4	CASTDGTGDEKLFF	TGTGCCAGCACCGACGGGACAGGGGATGAAAAACTGTTTTTT
TRBV15	TRBD1	-	TRBJ2-7	CATSRGGTGVRYEQYF	TGTGCCACCAGCAGAGGGGGGACAGGGGTGCGCTACGAGCAGTACTTC
TRBV5-1	-	-	TRBJ1-1	CASSFLERQNTEAFF	TGCGCCAGCAGCTTCCTGGAGCGACAGAACACTGAAGCTTTCTTT
TRBV6-5	TRBD1	-	TRBJ1-2	CASTNGVTGAGYTF	TGTGCCAGCACTAATGGGGTGACAGGGGCCGGCTACACCTTC
TRBV4-1	TRBD2	-	TRBJ2-1	CASSQGLLAGGNEQFF	TGCGCCAGCAGCCAAGGTCTCCTAGCGGGAGGCAATGAGCAGTTCTTC
TRBV5-1	-	-	TRBJ2-6	CASRPPHVANVLTF	TGCGCCAGCAGGCCCCCACATGTGGCCAACGTCCTGACTTTC
TRBV7-3	TRBD2	-	TRBJ2-7	CASSLNPSGRAYEQYF	TGTGCCAGCAGCTTAAATCCTAGCGGGAGGGCCTACGAGCAGTACTTC
TRBV7-2	-	-	TRBJ2-1	CASSLDRGVGSAHNEQFF	TGTGCCAGCAGCTTAGACCGCGGAGTCGGGTCCGCCCACAATGAGCAGTTCTTC
TRBV9	-	-	TRBJ2-6	CASSGVLPGANVLTF	TGTGCCAGCAGCGGAGTCCTTCCGGGAGCCAACGTCCTGACTTTC
TRBV5-4	-	-	TRBJ1-5	CASSLGGWSNQPQHF	TGTGCCAGCAGCTTGGGGGGCTGGAGCAATCAGCCCCAGCATTTT
TRBV11-1	-	-	TRBJ2-1	CASKKGGSLNNEQFF	TGTGCCAGCAAAAAGGGGGGGAGCCTCAACAATGAGCAGTTCTTC
TRBV6-1	-	-	TRBJ1-1	CASSARVSTEAFF	TGTGCCAGCAGTGCCAGGGTGAGCACTGAAGCTTTCTTT